This TCR beta chain was obtained from a study of identical twins. The V gene end was trimmed by 5 bases and the J gene end by 6 bases; junction bases not matched to a gene: 13. The CDR3 runs 17 residues. Germline values: CDR1 SGHVS, CDR2 FQNEAQ. TCRdb reprocessed the 5' RACE reads with MiXCR, giving one entry per CDR3 protein. This table has some 300,000 distinct CDR3 sequences, about 12% appearing once. These records were also assigned to another study, of yellow fever vaccine responses in identical twins.

The clonotype comes from a woman between 18 and 29 years old in good health. Sequencing was performed on CD8+ T cells sorted from blood. The chain employs TRBV7-8 and TRBJ2-1, with 10 nucleotides matching TRBD2. The CDR3: CASSLGTSAGIGNEQFF. In DNA, the CDR3 is TGTGCCAGCAGCCTAGGGACTAGCGCTGGTATTGGCAATGAGCAGTTCTTC.